The present T cell receptor (beta chain) was sequenced within a study of T-cell reconstitution after alpha-beta-depleted transplantation in children. During its preparation, the TCRbeta library received unique molecular identifiers. TCRdb reprocessed the PCR reads with MiXCR, giving one entry per CDR3 protein. The sample comprises about 980,000 distinct CDR3 sequences, about 29% of which are singletons, and about 28% rests with the top ten. This clonotype was observed many times. No antigen is known for it. V lost 4 bases and J lost 2, with 11 bases in between. The CDR3 is 14 amino acids. Germline loops: CDR1 SGHDT, CDR2 YYEEEE. Study-wide points: About two months after transplant, alpha-beta T cells reportedly came from several hundred expanded graft clones. The high TCRbeta diversity at day 60 in some patients came from surviving recipient T cells and thymic progenitors.

The sequence came from a boy under three years old who had a stem cell transplant for SCID, so the T cells may come from the graft donor. The chain links TRBV5-6 to TRBJ2-3; perhaps TRBD1 as D (6 bases). Sequenced here: PBMCs, mostly from graft donor cells, sampled 360 days after TCRalphabeta/CD19-depleted stem cell transplant. The CDR3 DNA sequence: TGTGCCAGCAGCACAGGGACCCCCACAGATACGCAGTATTTT. Encoded protein: CASSTGTPTDTQYF.